This TCR beta chain stems from a study of OX40 agonist ivuxolimab in advanced cancers. Study information: Three individuals attained partial responses, comprising one hepatocellular carcinoma case and two cutaneous melanoma cases.

The data were produced by immunoSEQ multiplex PCR, yet TCRdb's version contains in-frame clones alone and is incomplete. In the table there are some 64,000 clones, nearly 95% of which are singletons. The sample was CD4+ or CD8+ T cells sorted from blood, taken in a trial of the OX40 agonist ivuxolimab. This TCR derives from an adult with an advanced solid tumor such as melanoma, head and neck, liver or kidney cancer.

The CDR3 loop reads CASSYSLGDNEKLFF. DNA for the CDR3: TGTGCCAGCAGTTACTCGCTTGGGGATAATGAAAAACTGTTTTTT. The chain is built from TRBV6-5 and TRBJ1-4, with D hard to call. Germline V gives CDR1 MNHEY, CDR2 SVGAGI. Deletions cut 0 bases from V and 4 bases from J, with 9 bases between. The CDR3 spans 15 residues.